This note documents a single T cell receptor (beta chain) sequence. Its cognate antigen has yet to be identified. Nothing much larger sits one base from this clone, and base qualities are not available. The receptor library was made with the immunoSEQ multiplex PCR assay. For the multiplex PCR, a mixture combining 60 forward primers for TCR Vbeta segments and 13 reverse primers for TCR Jbeta segments was used. The CDR3 region of rearranged TCR beta genes was amplified from genomic DNA by a multiplex PCR assay. On the Illumina HiSeq System, the amplified TCR beta libraries were sequenced as 87-base-pair reads. Concerning the study's data processing: Across the 700 or so repertoires, a later analysis counted 78 million or so unique TCR beta chains, roughly 11 million of which were shared by at least two donors. Raw reads were error-corrected and collapsed into unique sequences by a nearest-neighbor algorithm in which closely related sequences were merged to remove PCR and sequencing errors. CDR3 sequences were aligned to IMGT reference sequences to assign V, D and J gene segments. For a sequence to be retained, at least a six-nucleotide match to both a V gene segment and a J gene segment was required. A rearrangement counted as productive if the CDR3 had no stop codons and remained in frame with V and J, and every other rearrangement counted as non-productive. CDR3 was defined by IMGT convention, running from the second conserved V-encoded cysteine to the conserved J-encoded phenylalanine. The earlier analysis of about 610 of the donors excluded sequences that lacked an unambiguous match to a single V gene segment. In an earlier analysis of some 590 of the donors, a V segment was called functional when productive rearrangements were above 56.7%, and segregating when the standard deviation between donors exceeded 5%. A statistical classification framework was built for diagnosing cytomegalovirus status from the catalog of TCR beta chain sequences. In a later analysis, TCR nucleotide sequences were compared against IMGT/GENE-DB human TR gene sequences so that V and J genes could be assigned. The TCRdist pipeline was used in a later analysis to assign CDR3 sequences and most-parsimonious VDJ recombination scenarios. In a later analysis, each TCR beta chain was defined by its CDR3 amino acid sequence together with its V-gene family, and reads without a unique V-gene family were excluded. A later analysis removed 550 to 650 highly shared, low-generation-probability nucleotide sequences to deal with suspected cross-contamination and a sequencing artifact. In a later analysis, a clonal expansion index was calculated for each public chain from normalized within-repertoire ranks of inferred template counts. In a later analysis, generation probabilities were computed using a VDJ recombination model fitted to out-of-frame rearrangements, and the results were checked against IGoR. In a later analysis, hypergeometric tests were used to score TCR-TCR, TCR-HLA and TCR-CMV co-occurrence, with a repertoire-size bias correction applied to TCR pairs. To estimate false discovery rates, a later analysis permuted the HLA or CMV assignments 20 times. In a later analysis, co-occurring TCRs were grouped using DBSCAN, with TCRdist sequence similarity added in when clustering inside HLA-allele-positive subsets. Repertoires with fewer than 30,000 or more than 120,000 public chains, plus five repertoires with anomalous nucleotide sharing, were excluded from co-occurrence clustering. The source is immuneACCESS, and TCRdb retained only in-frame sequences with V and J called. Part of the clones is not carried over; for the studies checked, unresolved V genes explain less than half of this, and the remainder is unexplained. V, J and clone size were drawn from that table, and D and trimming were deduced from the DNA. This sample has 150,000 to 250,000 clones in its table, and 75% to 85% of those were observed once. The ten largest make up 1.5% of the sample.

The cohort was made up of several hundred healthy bone marrow donors. At the time of sampling, every cohort member was nominally healthy, though immune exposures that went unrecorded were likely present. The donor was CMV seropositive and was included in the group of 250 to 350 seropositive cohort members. A peripheral blood sample was provided by each donor, and peripheral blood mononuclear cells were used for TCR beta sequencing. The Qiagen DNeasy Blood Extraction Kit was used to extract genomic DNA from the blood cell samples. The sample originates from a study of cytomegalovirus exposure and HLA in healthy donors (dated 2017 in TCRdb). About the investigation overall: An earlier analysis of approximately 640 of the donors reported 250 to 350 Gb of sequence data and about 100 million unique TCR beta sequences from roughly 180 million T cells. About 300 gigabases of sequencing data and approximately 85 million unique TCR sequences were included in an early release covering about 600 HLA-typed donors. Of the approximately 370 genotyped donors, 75% to 85% were placed in the genetic ancestry cluster associated with self-reported Caucasian donors. The study aimed to test whether cataloging public T cell receptors could reveal signatures of past pathogen exposure. The study profiled the T cell repertoires of hundreds of subjects by immunosequencing and related them to cytomegalovirus serostatus. Besides the first cohort of around 670 subjects, a separate validation cohort made up of around 120 different subjects was used. To predict cytomegalovirus infection status, the study brought together high-throughput TCR immunosequencing, statistical association of individual TCRs with disease status, and machine learning. A later analysis re-analyzed previously published TCR beta repertoires from 660 or so donors and added high-resolution HLA genotyping to study TCR occurrence patterns. In the later analysis, no new phenotypic data were used to find candidate immune exposures; instead, reliance was placed on TCR beta sequences and their occurrence across donors. An earlier analysis of 500 to 750 of the donors applied high-throughput TCR beta sequencing to assess whether each TCR beta V gene segment acted as functional or pseudogenic. Donor age, sex, ethnicity and CMV serostatus were collected together with the repertoire data. In a later genetic analysis, genome-wide SNP genotypes for about three fifths of the 666 donors were used, and that subset was treated as a discovery cohort. Every discovery cohort repertoire had been produced on one sequencing platform. Both class I and class II loci were covered by HLA typing, at four-digit resolution. Typing coverage varied by locus: about 620-630 donors for A, B, C, DRB1 and DQB1; roughly 500 for DQA1; about 570 for DPA1; approximately 490 for DPB1. Roughly 5 DR-DQ haplotypes were treated as single units for association and clustering because of strong linkage in the cohort. On average, roughly 240,000 unique TCR beta nucleotide sequences were sequenced per donor among fewer than 500 genotyped donors of the cohort, with approximately 18% of those sequences being non-productive. On the study overall, not on this receptor specifically: In a later analysis, most CMV-associated TCR beta chains were found to appear HLA-restricted, with HLA associations seemingly driven largely by CMV exposure. A later analysis associated roughly 17,000 TCR beta sequences with specific HLA alleles at a false discovery rate of 0.05. CMV serostatus was the only immune exposure information available for the cohort. Compared with equally common non-associated chains, HLA-associated TCR beta chains in a later analysis were more clonally expanded and had lower generation probabilities. Across donors, most TCR sequences were observed very rarely, whereas some public TCRs were present in many individuals. A further reported finding was that TCR beta sequences accurately predicted the HLA-A and HLA-B alleles for most subjects in the first cohort. This cohort had only TCR beta chains sequenced, and the lack of alpha or paired-chain data limited which features could be detected. Because HLA typing was unavailable for some donors at each locus, only the typed subset was used in association tests. The study gave a list of some 150 TCR beta chains associated with cytomegalovirus. Correlated functional status among segregating V segments might reflect linkage disequilibrium, but an unknown experimental factor could not be ruled out. A cluster of highly shared sequence variants was judged likely to be a technical artifact of the sequencing pipeline. The classifier was reported to diagnose cytomegalovirus status with high specificity and sensitivity in both the original cohort and the validation cohort. A later genetic analysis reported fewer N-insertions in productive TCRs among donors in an Asian-associated ancestry cluster than the approximately 670-donor mean. Strong co-occurrence of HLA alleles, especially DR and DQ, made assigning TCR associations to individual alleles difficult. In a later genetic analysis, a missense DCLRE1C variant was associated with V-gene and J-gene trimming of TCR beta chains, and the association was replicated in an independent cohort. Some IMGT-functional V segments, including TRBV6-2 and TRBV6-3, could not be told apart with the 87-base-pair reads, so those segments were excluded. A few of the identified cytomegalovirus-associated TCR beta chains were confirmed in vitro to be specific for cytomegalovirus antigens. In a later analysis, several top co-occurrence clusters were reported to appear linked to parvovirus B19, influenza, CMV and Epstein-Barr virus. Because counts were too low, more than 15 rarely observed V segments, including chromosome 9 orphons, were left out of the earlier analysis of several hundred of the donors. In a later analysis, the rate of TCR association differed among HLA loci, with DRB1 alleles having the most associated TCRs and HLA-C alleles having the fewest. An earlier analysis of around 600 of the donors showed that most TCR beta V segments appeared in productive rearrangements either about 90% or about 30% of the time, which broadly matched IMGT annotations. The presence/absence analyses assumed that sequencing depth was roughly uniform across donors, and that assumption may not be true. It was suggested by the authors that the approach could potentially be generalized to other disease states and immunological phenotypes.

The germline V gene (reference sequence) sets CDR1 to LNHDA and CDR2 to SQIVND. V is reduced by 11 bases and J by 3 bases, leaving a spacing of 17 bases between them. From the cysteine through the phenylalanine, the CDR3 covers 14 amino acids. The CDR3 DNA has 42 bases and is translated from base 1. Source material: PBMCs. The clonotype was recovered from a girl aged 10-17 years in good health and CMV-seropositive. Recombination linked TRBV19 to TRBJ1-5, and perhaps TRBD1 as D gene, on 5 matching bases. The DNA sequence is TGTGCCGTTCCCGAGTTGGGGCCCAATCAGCCCCAGCATTTT. This translates into CAVPELGPNQPQHF.